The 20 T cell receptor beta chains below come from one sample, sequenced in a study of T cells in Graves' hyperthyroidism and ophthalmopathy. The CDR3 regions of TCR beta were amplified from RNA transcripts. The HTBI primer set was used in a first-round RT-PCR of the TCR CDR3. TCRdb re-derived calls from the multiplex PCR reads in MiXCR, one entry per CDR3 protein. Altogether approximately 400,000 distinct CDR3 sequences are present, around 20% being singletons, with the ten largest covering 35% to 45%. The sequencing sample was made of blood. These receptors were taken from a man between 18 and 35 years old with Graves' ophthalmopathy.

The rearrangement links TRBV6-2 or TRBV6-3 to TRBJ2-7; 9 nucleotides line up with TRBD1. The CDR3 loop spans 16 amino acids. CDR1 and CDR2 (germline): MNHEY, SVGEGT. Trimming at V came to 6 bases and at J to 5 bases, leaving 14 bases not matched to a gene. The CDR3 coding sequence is TGTGCCAGCAGAAGCCGACTCGGGACAGGGAAACACGAGCAGTACTTC. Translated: CASRSRLGTGKHEQYF.

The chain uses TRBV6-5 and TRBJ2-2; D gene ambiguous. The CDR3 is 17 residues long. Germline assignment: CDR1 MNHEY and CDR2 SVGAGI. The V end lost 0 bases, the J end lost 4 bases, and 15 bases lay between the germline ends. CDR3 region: CASSYSPPPVITGELFF. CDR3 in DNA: TGTGCCAGCAGTTACTCTCCCCCGCCAGTTATCACCGGGGAGCTGTTTTTT.

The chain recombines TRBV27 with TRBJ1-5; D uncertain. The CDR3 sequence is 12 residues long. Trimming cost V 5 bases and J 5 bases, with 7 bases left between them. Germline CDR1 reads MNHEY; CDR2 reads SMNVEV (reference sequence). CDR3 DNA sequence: TGTGCCAGCAGTAAGCAAGATCAGCCCCAGCATTTT. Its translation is CASSKQDQPQHF.

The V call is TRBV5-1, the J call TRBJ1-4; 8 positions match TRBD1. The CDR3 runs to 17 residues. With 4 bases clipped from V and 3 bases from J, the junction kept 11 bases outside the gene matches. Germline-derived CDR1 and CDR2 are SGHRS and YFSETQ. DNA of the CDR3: TGCGCCAGCAGCCCACGGACAGGGTTGGGGGCTAATGAAAAACTGTTTTTT. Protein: CASSPRTGLGANEKLFF. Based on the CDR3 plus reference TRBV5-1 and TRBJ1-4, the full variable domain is KAGVTQTPRYLIKTRGQQVTLSCSPISGHRSVSWYQQTPGQGLQFLFEYFSETQRNKGNFPGRFSGRQFSNSRSEMNVSTLELGDSALYLCASSPRTGLGANEKLFFGSGTQLSVL.

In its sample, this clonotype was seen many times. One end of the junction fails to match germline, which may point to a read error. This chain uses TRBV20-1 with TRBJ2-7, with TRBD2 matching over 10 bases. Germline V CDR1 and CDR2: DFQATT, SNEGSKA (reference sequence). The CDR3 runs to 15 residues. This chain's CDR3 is CSTSPGVAGGYEQYF. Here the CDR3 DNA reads TGCAGTACTAGCCCCGGGGTAGCGGGGGGCTACGAGCAGTACTTC.

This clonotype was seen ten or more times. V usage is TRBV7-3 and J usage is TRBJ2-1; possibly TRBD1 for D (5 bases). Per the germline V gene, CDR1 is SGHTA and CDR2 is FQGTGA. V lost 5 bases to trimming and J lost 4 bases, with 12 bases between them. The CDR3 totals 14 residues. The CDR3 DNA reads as TGTGCCAGCAGCCGGACACCACAATACAATGAGCAGTTCTTC. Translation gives CASSRTPQYNEQFF.

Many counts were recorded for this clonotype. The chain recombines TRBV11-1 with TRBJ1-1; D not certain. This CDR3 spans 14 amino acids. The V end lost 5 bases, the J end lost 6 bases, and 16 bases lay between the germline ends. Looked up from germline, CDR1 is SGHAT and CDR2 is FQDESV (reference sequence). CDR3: CASSVKVGRPEAFF. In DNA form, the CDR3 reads TGTGCCAGCAGCGTTAAGGTAGGGCGGCCTGAAGCTTTCTTT.

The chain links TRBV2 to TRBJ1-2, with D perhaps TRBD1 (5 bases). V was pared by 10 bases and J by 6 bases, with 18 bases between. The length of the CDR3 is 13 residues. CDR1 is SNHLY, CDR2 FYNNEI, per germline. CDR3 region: CAIKPGHTDGYTF. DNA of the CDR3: TGTGCCATCAAACCGGGGCACACCGATGGCTACACCTTC.

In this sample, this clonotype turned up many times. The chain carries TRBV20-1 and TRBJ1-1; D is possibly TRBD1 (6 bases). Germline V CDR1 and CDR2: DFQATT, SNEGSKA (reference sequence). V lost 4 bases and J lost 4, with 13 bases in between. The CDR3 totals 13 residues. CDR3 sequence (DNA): TGCAGTGCTATTACAGGGTCGGCCACTGAAGCTTTCTTT. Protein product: CSAITGSATEAFF.

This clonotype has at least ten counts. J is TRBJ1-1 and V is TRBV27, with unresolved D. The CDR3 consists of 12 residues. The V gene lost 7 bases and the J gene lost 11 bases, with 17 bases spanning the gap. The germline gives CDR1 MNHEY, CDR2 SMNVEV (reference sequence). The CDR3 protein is CASNLTRGLAFF. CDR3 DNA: TGTGCCAGCAACCTCACCCGTGGGCTTGCTTTCTTT.

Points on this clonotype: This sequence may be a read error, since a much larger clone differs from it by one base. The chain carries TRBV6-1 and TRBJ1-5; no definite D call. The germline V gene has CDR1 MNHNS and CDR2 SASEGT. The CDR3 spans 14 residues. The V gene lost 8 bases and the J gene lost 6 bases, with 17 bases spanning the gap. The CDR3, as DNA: TGTGCCAGCGATGATATTTTGGGTGGTCAGCCCCAGCATTTT. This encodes CASDDILGGQPQHF.

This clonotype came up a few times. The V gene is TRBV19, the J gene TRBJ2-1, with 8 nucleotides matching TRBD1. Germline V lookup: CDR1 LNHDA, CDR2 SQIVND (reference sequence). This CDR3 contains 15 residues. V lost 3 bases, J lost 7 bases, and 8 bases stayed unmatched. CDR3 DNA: TGTGCCAGTAGTATTTCCGGACAGGGTGGAAATGAGCAGTTCTTC. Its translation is CASSISGQGGNEQFF.

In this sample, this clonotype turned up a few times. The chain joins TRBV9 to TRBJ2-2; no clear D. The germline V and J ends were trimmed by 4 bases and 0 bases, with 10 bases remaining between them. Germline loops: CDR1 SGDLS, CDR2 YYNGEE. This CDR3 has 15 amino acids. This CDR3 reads CASSTRRTNTGELFF. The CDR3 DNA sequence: TGTGCCAGCAGCACCAGACGGACGAACACCGGGGAGCTGTTTTTT.

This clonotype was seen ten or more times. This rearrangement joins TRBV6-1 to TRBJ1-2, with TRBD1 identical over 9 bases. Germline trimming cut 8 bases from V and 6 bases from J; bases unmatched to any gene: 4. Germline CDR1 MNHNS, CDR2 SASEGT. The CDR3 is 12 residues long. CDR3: CASGTGYNGYTF. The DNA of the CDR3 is TGTGCCAGCGGGACAGGGTATAATGGCTACACCTTC.

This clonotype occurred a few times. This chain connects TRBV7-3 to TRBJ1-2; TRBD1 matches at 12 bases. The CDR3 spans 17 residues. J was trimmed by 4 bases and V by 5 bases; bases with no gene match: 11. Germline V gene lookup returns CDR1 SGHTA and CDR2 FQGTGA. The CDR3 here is CASSGSPGTGGIYGYTF. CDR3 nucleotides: TGTGCCAGCAGCGGAAGCCCCGGGACAGGGGGCATCTATGGCTACACCTTC.

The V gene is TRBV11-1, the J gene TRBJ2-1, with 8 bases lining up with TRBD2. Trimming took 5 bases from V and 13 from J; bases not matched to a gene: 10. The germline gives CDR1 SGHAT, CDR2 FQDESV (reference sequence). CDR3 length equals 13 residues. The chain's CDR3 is CASSLTGTRVQFF. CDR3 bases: TGTGCCAGCAGCCTAACCGGGACTAGGGTACAGTTCTTC.

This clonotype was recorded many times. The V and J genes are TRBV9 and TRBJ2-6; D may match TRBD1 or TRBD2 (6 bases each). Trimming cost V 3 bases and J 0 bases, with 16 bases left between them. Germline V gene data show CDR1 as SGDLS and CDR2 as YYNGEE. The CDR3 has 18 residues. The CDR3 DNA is TGTGCCAGCAGCGGGCTACAGGGACTTAGCTCTGGGGCCAACGTCCTGACTTTC. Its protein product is CASSGLQGLSSGANVLTF.

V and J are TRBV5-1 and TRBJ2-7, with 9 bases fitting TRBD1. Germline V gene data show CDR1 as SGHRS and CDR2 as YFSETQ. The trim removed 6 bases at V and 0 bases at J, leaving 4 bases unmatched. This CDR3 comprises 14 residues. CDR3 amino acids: CASTRDRDSYEQYF. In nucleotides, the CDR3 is TGCGCCAGCACACGGGACAGGGACTCCTACGAGCAGTACTTC. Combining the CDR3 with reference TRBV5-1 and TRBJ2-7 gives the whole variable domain KAGVTQTPRYLIKTRGQQVTLSCSPISGHRSVSWYQQTPGQGLQFLFEYFSETQRNKGNFPGRFSGRQFSNSRSEMNVSTLELGDSALYLCASTRDRDSYEQYFGPGTRLTVT.

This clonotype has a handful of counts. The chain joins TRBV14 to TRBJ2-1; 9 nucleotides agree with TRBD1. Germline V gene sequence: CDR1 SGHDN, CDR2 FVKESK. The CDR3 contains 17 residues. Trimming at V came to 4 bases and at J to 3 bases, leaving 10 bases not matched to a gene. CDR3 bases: TGTGCCAGCAGCCGAGACAGGGGGGATTACTACTACAATGAGCAGTTCTTC. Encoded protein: CASSRDRGDYYYNEQFF.

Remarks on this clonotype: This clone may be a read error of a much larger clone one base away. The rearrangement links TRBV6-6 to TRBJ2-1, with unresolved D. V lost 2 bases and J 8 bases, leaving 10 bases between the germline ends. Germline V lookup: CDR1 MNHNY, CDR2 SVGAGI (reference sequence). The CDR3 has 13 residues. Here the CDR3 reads CASSYPGVDEQFF. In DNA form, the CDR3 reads TGTGCCAGCAGTTACCCAGGCGTGGATGAGCAGTTCTTC.